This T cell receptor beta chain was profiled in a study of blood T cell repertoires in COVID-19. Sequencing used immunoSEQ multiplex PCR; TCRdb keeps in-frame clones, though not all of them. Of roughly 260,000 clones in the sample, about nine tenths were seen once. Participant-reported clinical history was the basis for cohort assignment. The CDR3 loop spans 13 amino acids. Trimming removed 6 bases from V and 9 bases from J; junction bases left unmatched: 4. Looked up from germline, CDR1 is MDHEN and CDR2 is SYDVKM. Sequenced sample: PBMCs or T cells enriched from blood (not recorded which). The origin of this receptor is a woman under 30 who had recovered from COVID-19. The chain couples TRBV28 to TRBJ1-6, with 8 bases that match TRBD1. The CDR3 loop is CASRGQVGSPLHF. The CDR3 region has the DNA TGTGCCAGCAGGGGACAGGTTGGTTCACCCCTCCACTTT.